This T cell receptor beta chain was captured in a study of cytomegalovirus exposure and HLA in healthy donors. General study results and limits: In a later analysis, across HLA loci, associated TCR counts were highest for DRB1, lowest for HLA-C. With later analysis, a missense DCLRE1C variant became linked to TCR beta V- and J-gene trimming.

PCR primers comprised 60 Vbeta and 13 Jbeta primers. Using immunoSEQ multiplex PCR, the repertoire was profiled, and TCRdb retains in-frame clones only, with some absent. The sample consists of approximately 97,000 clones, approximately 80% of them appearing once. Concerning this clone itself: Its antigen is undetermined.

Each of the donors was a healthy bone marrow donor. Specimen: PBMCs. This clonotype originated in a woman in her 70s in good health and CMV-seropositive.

Here the CDR3 reads CASSKRVENTEAFF. In DNA, the CDR3 is TGTGCCAGCAGTAAGAGGGTGGAGAACACTGAAGCTTTCTTT. V usage is TRBV6-6 and J usage is TRBJ1-1; D ambiguous. From germline, CDR1 is MNHNY and CDR2 SVGAGI (reference sequence). The V gene lost 5 bases and the J gene lost 1 base, with 11 bases spanning the gap. This CDR3 has 14 residues.